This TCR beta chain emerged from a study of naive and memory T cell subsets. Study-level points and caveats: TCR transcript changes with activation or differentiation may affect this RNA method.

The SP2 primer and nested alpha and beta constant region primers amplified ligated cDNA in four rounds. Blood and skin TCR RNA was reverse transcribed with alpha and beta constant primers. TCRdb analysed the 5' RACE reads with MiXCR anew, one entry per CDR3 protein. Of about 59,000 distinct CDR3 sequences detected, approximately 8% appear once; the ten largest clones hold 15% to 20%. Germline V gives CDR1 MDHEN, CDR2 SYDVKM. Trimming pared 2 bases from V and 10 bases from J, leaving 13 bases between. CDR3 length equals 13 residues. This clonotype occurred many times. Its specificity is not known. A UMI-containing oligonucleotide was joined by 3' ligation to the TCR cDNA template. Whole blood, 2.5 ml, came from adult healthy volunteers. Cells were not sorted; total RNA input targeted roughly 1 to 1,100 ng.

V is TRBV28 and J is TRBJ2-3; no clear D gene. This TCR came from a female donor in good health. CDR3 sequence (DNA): TGTGCCAGCAGTTTAAAAGCCTTGCGATCGCAGTATTTT. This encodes CASSLKALRSQYF.